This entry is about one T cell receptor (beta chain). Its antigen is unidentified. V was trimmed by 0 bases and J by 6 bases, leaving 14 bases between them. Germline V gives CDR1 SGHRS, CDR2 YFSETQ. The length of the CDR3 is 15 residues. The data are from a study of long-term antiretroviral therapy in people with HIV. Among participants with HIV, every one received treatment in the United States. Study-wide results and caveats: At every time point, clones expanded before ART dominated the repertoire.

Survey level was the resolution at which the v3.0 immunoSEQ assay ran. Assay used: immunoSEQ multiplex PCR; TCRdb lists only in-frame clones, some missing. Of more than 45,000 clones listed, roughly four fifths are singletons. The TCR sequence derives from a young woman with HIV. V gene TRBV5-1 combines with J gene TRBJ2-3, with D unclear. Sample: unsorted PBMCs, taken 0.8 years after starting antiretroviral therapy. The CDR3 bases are TGCGCCAGCAGCTTGGAACGGCCGGCCGCCGATACGCAGTATTTT. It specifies CASSLERPAADTQYF.